A selection of T cell receptor beta chains follows, all from one sample in a study of cytomegalovirus exposure and HLA in healthy donors. Data came from immunoSEQ multiplex PCR; TCRdb stores just in-frame clones and leaves some out. This sample carries 150,000 to 200,000 clones, roughly 85% of them seen once, and the ten largest clones take roughly 10%. Sequenced sample: PBMCs. The origin of the receptors is a man aged 18 to 30 in good health and CMV-seropositive. CDR3s include the opening cysteine and the closing phenylalanine or tryptophan. A D gene is named only where the DNA matches it firmly. A row's size may be missing; if present it is once, few, many or a size class.

v_gene: TRBV19
abundance: NA
j_gene: TRBJ1-1
d_gene: TRBD1
CDR3aa: CASSRGQGAKAFF
CDR3nt: TGTGCCAGTAGTCGCGGACAGGGGGCAAAAGCTTTCTTT

v_gene: TRBV6-1
abundance: NA
j_gene: TRBJ2-7
d_gene: TRBD2
CDR3aa: CASSETLAGDEQYF
CDR3nt: TGTGCCAGCAGTGAAACACTAGCGGGAGACGAGCAGTACTTC

v_gene: TRBV6-5
abundance: few
j_gene: TRBJ2-7
d_gene: TRBD2
CDR3aa: CASSRALADGYEQYF
CDR3nt: TGTGCCAGCAGCCGGGCACTAGCGGACGGCTACGAGCAGTACTTC

v_gene: TRBV15
abundance: once
j_gene: TRBJ2-7
d_gene: NA
CDR3aa: CATSRPPTDEQYF
CDR3nt: TGTGCCACCAGCAGACCCCCGACAGACGAGCAGTACTTC

v_gene: TRBV5-1
abundance: NA
j_gene: TRBJ1-4
d_gene: NA
CDR3aa: CASSGAGVATNEKLFF
CDR3nt: TGCGCCAGCAGCGGGGCAGGGGTTGCAACTAATGAAAAACTGTTTTTT

v_gene: TRBV5-1
abundance: NA
j_gene: TRBJ2-7
d_gene: NA
CDR3aa: CASSLAGYVQGKDEQYF
CDR3nt: TGCGCCAGCAGCTTGGCCGGGTACGTGCAGGGGAAAGACGAGCAGTACTTC

v_gene: TRBV27
abundance: few
j_gene: TRBJ1-2
d_gene: TRBD1
CDR3aa: CASSGQGGYGYTF
CDR3nt: TGTGCCAGCAGCGGACAGGGAGGGTATGGCTACACCTTC

v_gene: TRBV27
abundance: NA
j_gene: TRBJ2-3
d_gene: TRBD2
CDR3aa: CASSYGTGGFADTQYF
CDR3nt: TGTGCCAGCAGTTATGGGACGGGAGGGTTCGCGGATACGCAGTATTTT

v_gene: TRBV6-5
abundance: once
j_gene: TRBJ2-2
d_gene: TRBD2
CDR3aa: CASSASGDTGELFF
CDR3nt: TGTGCCAGCAGCGCTAGCGGAGACACCGGGGAGCTGTTTTTT

v_gene: TRBV28
abundance: once
j_gene: TRBJ1-2
d_gene: TRBD1
CDR3aa: CAGWDSQYGYTF
CDR3nt: TGTGCCGGATGGGACAGTCAATATGGCTACACCTTC